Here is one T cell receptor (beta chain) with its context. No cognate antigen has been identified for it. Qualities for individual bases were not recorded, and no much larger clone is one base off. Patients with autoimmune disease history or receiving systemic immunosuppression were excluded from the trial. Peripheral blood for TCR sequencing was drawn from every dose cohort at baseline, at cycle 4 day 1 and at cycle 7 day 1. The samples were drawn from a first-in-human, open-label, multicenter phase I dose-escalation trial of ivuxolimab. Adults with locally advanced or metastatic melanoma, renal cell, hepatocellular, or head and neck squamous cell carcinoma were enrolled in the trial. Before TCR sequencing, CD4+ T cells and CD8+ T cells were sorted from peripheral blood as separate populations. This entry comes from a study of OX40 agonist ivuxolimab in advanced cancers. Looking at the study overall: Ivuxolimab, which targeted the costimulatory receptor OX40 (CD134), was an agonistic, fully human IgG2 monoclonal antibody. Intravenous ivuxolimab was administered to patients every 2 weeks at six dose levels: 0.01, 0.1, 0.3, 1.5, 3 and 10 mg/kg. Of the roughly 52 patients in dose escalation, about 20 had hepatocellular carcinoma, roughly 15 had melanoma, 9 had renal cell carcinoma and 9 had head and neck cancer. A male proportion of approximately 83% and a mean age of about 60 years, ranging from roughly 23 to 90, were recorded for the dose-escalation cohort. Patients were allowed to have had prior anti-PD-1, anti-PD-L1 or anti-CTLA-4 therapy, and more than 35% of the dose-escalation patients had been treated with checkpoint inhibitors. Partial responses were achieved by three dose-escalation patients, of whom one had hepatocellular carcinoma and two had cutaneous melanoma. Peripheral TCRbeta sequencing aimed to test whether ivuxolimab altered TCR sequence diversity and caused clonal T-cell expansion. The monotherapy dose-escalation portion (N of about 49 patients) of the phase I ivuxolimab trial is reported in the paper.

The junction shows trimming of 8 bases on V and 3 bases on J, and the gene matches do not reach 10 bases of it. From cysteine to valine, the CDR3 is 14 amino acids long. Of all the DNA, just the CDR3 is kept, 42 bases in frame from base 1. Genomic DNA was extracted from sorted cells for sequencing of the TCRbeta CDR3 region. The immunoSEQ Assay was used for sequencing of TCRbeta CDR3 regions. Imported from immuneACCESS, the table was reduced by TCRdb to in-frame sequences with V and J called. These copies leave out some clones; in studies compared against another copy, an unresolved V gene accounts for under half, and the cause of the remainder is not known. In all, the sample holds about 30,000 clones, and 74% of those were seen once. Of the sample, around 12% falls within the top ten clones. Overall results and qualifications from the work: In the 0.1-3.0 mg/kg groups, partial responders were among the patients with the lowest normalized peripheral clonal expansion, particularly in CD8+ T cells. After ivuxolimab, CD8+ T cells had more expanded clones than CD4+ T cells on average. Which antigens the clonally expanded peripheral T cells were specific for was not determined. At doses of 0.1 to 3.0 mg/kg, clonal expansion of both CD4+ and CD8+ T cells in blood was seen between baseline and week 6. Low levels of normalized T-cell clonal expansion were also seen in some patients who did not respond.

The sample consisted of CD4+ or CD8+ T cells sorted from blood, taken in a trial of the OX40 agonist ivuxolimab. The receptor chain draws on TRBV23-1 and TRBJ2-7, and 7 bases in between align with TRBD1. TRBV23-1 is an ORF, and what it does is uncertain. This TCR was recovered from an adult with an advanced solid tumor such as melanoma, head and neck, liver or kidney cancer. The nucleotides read TGCGCCAGCTCATTGGGACAGTCAAACTACGAGCAGTACGTC. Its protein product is CASSLGQSNYEQYV.